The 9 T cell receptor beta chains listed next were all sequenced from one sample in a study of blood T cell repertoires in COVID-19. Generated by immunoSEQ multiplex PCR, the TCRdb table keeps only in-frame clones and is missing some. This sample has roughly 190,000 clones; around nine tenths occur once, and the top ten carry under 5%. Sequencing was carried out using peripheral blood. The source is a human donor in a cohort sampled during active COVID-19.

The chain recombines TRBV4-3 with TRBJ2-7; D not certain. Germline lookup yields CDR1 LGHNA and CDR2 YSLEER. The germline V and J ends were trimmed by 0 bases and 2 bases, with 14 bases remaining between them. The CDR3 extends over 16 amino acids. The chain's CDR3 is CASSQDLQDPPYEQYF. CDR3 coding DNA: TGCGCCAGCAGCCAAGATTTGCAGGATCCCCCCTACGAGCAGTACTTC.

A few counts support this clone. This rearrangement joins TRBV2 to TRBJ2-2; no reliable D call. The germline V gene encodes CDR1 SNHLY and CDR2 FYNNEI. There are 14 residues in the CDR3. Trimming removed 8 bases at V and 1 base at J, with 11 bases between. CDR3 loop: CASLLFMNTGELFF. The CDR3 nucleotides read TGTGCCAGCTTATTGTTTATGAACACCGGGGAGCTGTTTTTT.

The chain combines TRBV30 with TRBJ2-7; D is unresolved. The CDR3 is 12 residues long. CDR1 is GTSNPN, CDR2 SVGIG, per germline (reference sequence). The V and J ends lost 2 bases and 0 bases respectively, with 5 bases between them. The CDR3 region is CAWSPSSYEQYF. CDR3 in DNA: TGTGCCTGGAGTCCCTCCTCCTACGAGCAGTACTTC.

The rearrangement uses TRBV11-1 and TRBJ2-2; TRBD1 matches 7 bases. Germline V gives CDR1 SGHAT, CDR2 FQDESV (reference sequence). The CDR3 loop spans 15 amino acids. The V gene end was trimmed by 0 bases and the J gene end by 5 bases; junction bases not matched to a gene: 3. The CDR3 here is CASSLAARGTGELFF. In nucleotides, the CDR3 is TGTGCCAGCAGCTTAGCGGCCAGGGGGACCGGGGAGCTGTTTTTT.

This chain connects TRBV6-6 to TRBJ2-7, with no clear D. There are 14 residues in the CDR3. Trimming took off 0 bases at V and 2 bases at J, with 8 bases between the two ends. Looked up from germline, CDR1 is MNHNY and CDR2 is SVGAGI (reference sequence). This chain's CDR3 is CASSYSAYPYEQYF. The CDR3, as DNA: TGTGCCAGCAGTTACTCGGCTTACCCCTACGAGCAGTACTTC.

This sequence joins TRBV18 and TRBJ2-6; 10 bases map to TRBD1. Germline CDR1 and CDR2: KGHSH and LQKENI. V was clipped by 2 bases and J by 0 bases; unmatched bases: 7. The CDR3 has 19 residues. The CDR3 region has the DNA TGTGCCAGCTCACCATCCGGGACAGGGGTCTTCTCTGGGGCCAACGTCCTGACTTTC. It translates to CASSPSGTGVFSGANVLTF.

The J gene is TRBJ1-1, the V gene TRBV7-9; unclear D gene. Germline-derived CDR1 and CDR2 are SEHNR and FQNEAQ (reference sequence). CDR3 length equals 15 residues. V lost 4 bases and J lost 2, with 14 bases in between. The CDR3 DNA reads TGTGCCAGCAGCTCGATCGCGGGAGGAAACACTGAAGCTTTCTTT. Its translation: CASSSIAGGNTEAFF.

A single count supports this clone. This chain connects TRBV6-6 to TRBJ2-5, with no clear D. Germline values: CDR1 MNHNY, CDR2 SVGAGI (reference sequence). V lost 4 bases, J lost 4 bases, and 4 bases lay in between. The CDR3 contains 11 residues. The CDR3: CASSSGETQYF. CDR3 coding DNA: TGTGCCAGCAGTTCGGGAGAGACCCAGTACTTC.

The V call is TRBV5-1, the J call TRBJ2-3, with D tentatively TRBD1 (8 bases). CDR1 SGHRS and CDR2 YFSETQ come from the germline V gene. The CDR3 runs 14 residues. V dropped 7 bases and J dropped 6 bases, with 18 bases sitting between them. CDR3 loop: CASAETGGGDTQYF. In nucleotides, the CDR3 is TGCGCCAGCGCGGAAACAGGGGGAGGGGATACGCAGTATTTT.